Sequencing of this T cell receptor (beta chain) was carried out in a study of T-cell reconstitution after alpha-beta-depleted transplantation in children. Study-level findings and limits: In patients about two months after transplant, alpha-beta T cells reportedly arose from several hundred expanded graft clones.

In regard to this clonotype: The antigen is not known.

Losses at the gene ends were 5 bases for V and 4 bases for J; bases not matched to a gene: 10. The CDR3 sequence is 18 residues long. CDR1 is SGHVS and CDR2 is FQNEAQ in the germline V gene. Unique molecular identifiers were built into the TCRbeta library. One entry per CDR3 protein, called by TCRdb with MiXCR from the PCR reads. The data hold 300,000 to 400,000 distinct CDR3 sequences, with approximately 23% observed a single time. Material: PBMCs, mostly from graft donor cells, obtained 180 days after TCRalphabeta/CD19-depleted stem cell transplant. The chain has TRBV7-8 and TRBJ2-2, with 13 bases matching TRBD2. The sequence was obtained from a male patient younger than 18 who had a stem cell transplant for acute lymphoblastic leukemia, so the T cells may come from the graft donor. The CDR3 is CASSLRTSGSGSTGELFF. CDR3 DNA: TGTGCCAGCAGCCTACGGACTAGCGGGAGCGGGTCCACCGGGGAGCTGTTTTTT.